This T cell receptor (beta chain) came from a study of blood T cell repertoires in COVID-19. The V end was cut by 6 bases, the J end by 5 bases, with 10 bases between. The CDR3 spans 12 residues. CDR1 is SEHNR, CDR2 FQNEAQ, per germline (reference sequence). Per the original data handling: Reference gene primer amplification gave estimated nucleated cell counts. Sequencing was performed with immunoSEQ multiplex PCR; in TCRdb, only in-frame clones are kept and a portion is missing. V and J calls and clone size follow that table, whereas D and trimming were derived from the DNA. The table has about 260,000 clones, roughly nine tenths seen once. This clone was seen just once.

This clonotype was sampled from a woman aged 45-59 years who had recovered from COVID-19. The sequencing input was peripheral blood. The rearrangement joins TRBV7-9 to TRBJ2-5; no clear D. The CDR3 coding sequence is TGTGCCAGCAGTAATTTCGGGGAGACCCAGTACTTC. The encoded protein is CASSNFGETQYF.